What follows are 23 T cell receptor beta chains derived from one specimen sequenced in a study of beta chain features in type 1 diabetes. The authors reverse transcribed all of the isolated RNA, so sequencing captured expressed TCRB transcripts. Profiling relied on immunoSEQ multiplex PCR, and the TCRdb table lists in-frame clones only, not all of them. The table records about 900,000 clones, roughly a sixth of them present only once. Sequencing was done on a sample of naive CD4+ T cells from blood. All receptors derive from a woman aged 18-29 years in good health.

The chain uses TRBV7-7 and TRBJ2-5; D perhaps matches TRBD1 (5 bases). CDR1 SSHAT and CDR2 FNYEAQ come from the germline V gene (reference sequence). The CDR3 is made up of 14 amino acids. The CDR3 region is CASSQGALQETQYF. Here the CDR3 DNA reads TGTGCTAGCTCCCAAGGGGCGCTACAAGAGACCCAGTACTTC.

The gene calls are TRBV29-1 and TRBJ2-1; D not certain. Trimming removed 6 bases at V and 4 bases at J, with 7 bases between. The length of the CDR3 is 11 residues. CDR1 and CDR2 from the germline V gene are SQVTM and ANQGSEA. CDR3 DNA sequence: TGCAGCGTAGTAATATACAATGAGCAGTTCTTC. It is translated as CSVVIYNEQFF.

This clone showed up just a few times. The CDR3 DNA sequence: TGTGCCAGCAGCGTAAAGGCTGAAAAACTGTTTTTT. Its protein product is CASSVKAEKLFF. J is TRBJ1-4 and V is TRBV9, with no clear D. Trimming shortened V by 1 base and J by 7 bases, and 5 bases separated the two germline ends. Germline V gene data show CDR1 as SGDLS and CDR2 as YYNGEE. The CDR3 sequence is 12 residues long. The variable domain in full, completed from reference TRBV9 and TRBJ1-4, reads DSGVTQTPKHLITATGQRVTLRCSPRSGDLSVYWYQQSLDQGLQFLIQYYNGEERAKGNILERFSAQQFPDLHSELNLSSLELGDSALYFCASSVKAEKLFFGSGTQLSVL.

This clone was seen a handful of times. The chain uses TRBV7-9 and TRBJ2-1; D is uncertain. Deletions cut 1 base from V and 1 base from J, with 14 bases between. CDR1 is SEHNR, CDR2 FQNEAQ, per germline (reference sequence). This CDR3 spans 17 amino acids. The CDR3 sequence is CASSLVSGLSSYNEQFF. The CDR3 DNA reads TGTGCCAGCAGCTTAGTGTCCGGATTAAGTTCCTACAATGAGCAGTTCTTC.

The rearrangement links TRBV14 to TRBJ2-3, with TRBD2 as a possible D gene (6 bases). The germline CDR1 and CDR2 sequences are SGHDN and FVKESK. CDR3 length equals 15 residues. V was clipped by 1 base and J by 3 bases, with 11 bases between them. The CDR3 loop is CASSQGRGITDTQYF. The CDR3 DNA follows: TGTGCCAGCAGCCAAGGTCGGGGGATAACAGATACGCAGTATTTT.

J is TRBJ2-1 and V is TRBV4-3, with 9 bases aligning to TRBD2. Per germline, CDR1 LGHNA and CDR2 YSLEER. The junction had 8 bases not matched to a gene; V was cut back by 1 base and J by 4 bases. This CDR3 comprises 17 residues. CDR3 coding DNA: TGCGCCAGCAGCCAAGTATTAGCGGGAGCTATATACAATGAGCAGTTCTTC. The encoded protein is CASSQVLAGAIYNEQFF.

V and J are TRBV20-1 and TRBJ1-1; D is perhaps TRBD1 (5 bases). This CDR3 region has 10 residues. V lost 6 bases, J lost 4 bases, and 6 bases lay in between. Looked up from germline, CDR1 is DFQATT and CDR2 is SNEGSKA (reference sequence). The CDR3 here is CSAGGTEAFF. Here the CDR3 DNA reads TGCAGTGCGGGGGGCACTGAAGCTTTCTTT.

Only one count was recorded for this clone. The CDR3 is CASSVGGTQNTGELFF. The CDR3 DNA is TGTGCCAGCAGCGTAGGAGGAACACAGAACACCGGGGAGCTGTTTTTT. This rearrangement joins TRBV9 to TRBJ2-2, with D uncertain. Germline CDR1 SGDLS, CDR2 YYNGEE. The CDR3 has 16 amino acids. Trimming shortened V by 0 bases and J by 1 base, and 10 bases separated the two germline ends.

This chain connects TRBV18 to TRBJ1-4, with no clear D. V dropped 6 bases and J dropped 8 bases, with 13 bases sitting between them. CDR3 length: 13 residues. CDR1 is KGHSH, CDR2 LQKENI, per germline. CDR3 nucleotide sequence: TGTGCCAGCTCCACTGGGTTGAGGGAAAAACTGTTTTTT. Protein: CASSTGLREKLFF.

The table lists this clone with a few counts. This sequence joins TRBV11-1 and TRBJ1-1; D gene uncertain. Per the germline V gene, CDR1 is SGHAT and CDR2 is FQDESV (reference sequence). The V and J ends lost 5 bases and 1 base respectively, with 14 bases between them. The CDR3 contains 15 residues. The CDR3 bases are TGTGCCAGCAGCCCCCGGCTTTTCCCGAACACTGAAGCTTTCTTT. Amino acids: CASSPRLFPNTEAFF.

This clone was detected only a few times. This rearrangement joins TRBV9 to TRBJ2-6, with 7 bases matching TRBD1. The V gene end was trimmed by 4 bases and the J gene end by 4 bases; junction bases not matched to a gene: 5. Germline loops: CDR1 SGDLS, CDR2 YYNGEE. The CDR3 contains 15 residues. The CDR3: CASSLRGSGANVLTF. The DNA of the CDR3 is TGTGCCAGCAGCCTCAGGGGGAGCGGGGCCAACGTCCTGACTTTC. The variable domain in full, completed from reference TRBV9 and TRBJ2-6, reads DSGVTQTPKHLITATGQRVTLRCSPRSGDLSVYWYQQSLDQGLQFLIQYYNGEERAKGNILERFSAQQFPDLHSELNLSSLELGDSALYFCASSLRGSGANVLTFGAGSRLTVL.

The table lists this clone with a few counts. CDR3 in DNA: TGTGCCAGCAGCCTGGGTTGGGGGGGTTACGAGCAGTACTTC. Translating it yields CASSLGWGGYEQYF. The chain couples TRBV7-2 to TRBJ2-7; 7 positions agree with TRBD2. The trim removed 5 bases at V and 4 bases at J, leaving 8 bases unmatched. The germline gives CDR1 SGHTA, CDR2 FQGNSA. The CDR3 is 14 residues long.

This clone was detected a few times. The rearrangement uses TRBV7-6 and TRBJ2-3, with D perhaps matching TRBD2 (6 bases). Looked up from germline, CDR1 is SGHVS and CDR2 is FNYEAQ. V lost 5 bases, J lost 0 bases, and 15 bases lay in between. The CDR3 totals 16 residues. In nucleotides, the CDR3 is TGTGCCAGCAGCCCCTCTCGGGGGTATAGCACAGATACGCAGTATTTT. Amino acids: CASSPSRGYSTDTQYF.

This clone turned up a few times. This chain joins TRBV7-2 and TRBJ2-3; D unresolved. Per germline, CDR1 SGHTA and CDR2 FQGNSA. The CDR3 length is 12 residues. The V end lost 4 bases, the J end lost 4 bases, and 6 bases lay between the germline ends. The CDR3 DNA is TGTGCCAGCAGCTGGTTAGCAGATACGCAGTATTTT. Protein sequence: CASSWLADTQYF.

This clone has just a few counts. The J gene is TRBJ2-3, the V gene TRBV10-3; TRBD1 matches 9 bases. Germline V lookup: CDR1 ENHRY, CDR2 SYGVKD. The junction had 11 bases not matched to a gene; V was cut back by 4 bases and J by 3 bases. This CDR3 has 17 residues. The CDR3 sequence is CAISAHAGQGETDTQYF. CDR3 DNA: TGTGCCATCAGTGCGCATGCGGGACAGGGTGAGACAGATACGCAGTATTTT.

V and J are TRBV7-6 and TRBJ2-7; 10 positions agree with TRBD2. Looked up from germline, CDR1 is SGHVS and CDR2 is FNYEAQ. The CDR3 is 14 residues long. Germline trimming cut 3 bases from V and 3 bases from J; bases unmatched to any gene: 2. The CDR3 DNA follows: TGTGCCAGCAGCTTGGTAGCGGGAGGCTACGAGCAGTACTTC. Residues: CASSLVAGGYEQYF. The whole variable domain, remainder taken from reference TRBV7-6 and TRBJ2-7, is GAGVSQSPRYKVTKRGQDVALRCDPISGHVSLYWYRQALGQGPEFLTYFNYEAQQDKSGLPNDRFSAERPEGSISTLTIQRTEQRDSAMYRCASSLVAGGYEQYFGPGTRLTVT.

This clone was recorded only once. DNA of the CDR3: TGCGCCAGCAGGGGCGGGAGGGTCCTATACAATGAGCAGTTCTTC. This sequence encodes CASRGGRVLYNEQFF. The chain employs TRBV5-1 and TRBJ2-1; 9 nucleotides line up with TRBD2. V was pared by 5 bases and J by 4 bases, with 7 bases of the junction left unmatched. CDR3 length: 15 residues. Germline V lookup: CDR1 SGHRS, CDR2 YFSETQ.

This clone was observed a few times. This chain uses TRBV28 with TRBJ2-7, with TRBD1 as a possible D gene (6 bases). The CDR3 has 10 residues. CDR1 and CDR2 from the germline V gene are MDHEN and SYDVKM. V dropped 5 bases and J dropped 12 bases, with 11 bases sitting between them. The CDR3 protein is CASSMDRWYF. The CDR3 DNA sequence: TGTGCCAGCAGTATGGACAGATGGTACTTC.

The chain carries TRBV28 and TRBJ2-7; possibly TRBD1 for D (5 bases). There are 15 residues in the CDR3. Germline CDR1 MDHEN, CDR2 SYDVKM. Trimming cost V 5 bases and J 3 bases, with 17 bases left between them. DNA for the CDR3: TGTGCCAGCAGTCACCGGACACGGAACAGCTACGAGCAGTACTTC. This gives the protein CASSHRTRNSYEQYF.

The J gene is TRBJ2-3, the V gene TRBV5-4; D not resolved. Germline V gene lookup returns CDR1 SGHNT and CDR2 YYREEE (reference sequence). The CDR3 covers 14 residues. The ends were cut back, 0 bases at V and 0 bases at J, with 5 bases in the middle. This CDR3 reads CASSLGHSTDTQYF. CDR3 coding DNA: TGTGCCAGCAGCTTGGGTCACAGCACAGATACGCAGTATTTT.

The rearrangement links TRBV19 to TRBJ2-7; 8 bases map to TRBD2. V trimming: 3 bases; J trimming: 3 bases; junction bases outside the gene matches: 4. Germline CDR1 is LNHDA and CDR2 is SQIVND (reference sequence). The CDR3 loop spans 14 amino acids. Here the CDR3 DNA reads TGTGCCAGTAGTATGGCGGGAGGTGGCTACGAGCAGTACTTC. It yields the protein CASSMAGGGYEQYF.

This clone has more than one count but fewer than ten. This chain joins TRBV4-2 and TRBJ2-7; TRBD2 agrees at 15 bases. Germline lookup yields CDR1 LGHNA and CDR2 YNFKEQ. The CDR3 spans 18 residues. Trimming removed 0 bases from V and 4 bases from J; junction bases left unmatched: 7. CDR3 in DNA: TGTGCCAGCAGCCAAGATCGAGGACTAGCGGGAGGGCTATACGAGCAGTACTTC. It codes for CASSQDRGLAGGLYEQYF.

V gene TRBV7-9 combines with J gene TRBJ1-4; D uncertain. CDR1 SEHNR and CDR2 FQNEAQ come from the germline V gene (reference sequence). The CDR3 totals 17 residues. V gave up 5 bases and J gave up 0 bases, with 16 bases separating them. CDR3 sequence (DNA): TGTGCCAGCAGCGGGATGACGAAAACTGCAACTAATGAAAAACTGTTTTTT. It yields the protein CASSGMTKTATNEKLFF.